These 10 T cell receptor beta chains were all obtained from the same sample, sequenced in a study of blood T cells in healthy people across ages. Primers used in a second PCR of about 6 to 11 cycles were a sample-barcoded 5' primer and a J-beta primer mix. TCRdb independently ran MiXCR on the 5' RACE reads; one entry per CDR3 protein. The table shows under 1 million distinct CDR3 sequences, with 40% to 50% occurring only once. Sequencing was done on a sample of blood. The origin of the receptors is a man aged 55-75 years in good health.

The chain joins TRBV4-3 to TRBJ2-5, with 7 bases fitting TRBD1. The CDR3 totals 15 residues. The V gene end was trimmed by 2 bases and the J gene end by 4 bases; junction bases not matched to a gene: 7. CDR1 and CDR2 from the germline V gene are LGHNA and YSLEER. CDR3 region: CASSQYRGFSETQYF. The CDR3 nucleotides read TGCGCCAGCAGCCAATACAGGGGTTTCTCAGAGACCCAGTACTTC.

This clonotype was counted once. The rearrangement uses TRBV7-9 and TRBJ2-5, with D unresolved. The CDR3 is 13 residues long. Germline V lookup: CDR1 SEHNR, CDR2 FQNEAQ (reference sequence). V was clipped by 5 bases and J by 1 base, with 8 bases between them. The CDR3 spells CASSDAVQETQYF. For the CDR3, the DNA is TGTGCCAGCAGCGACGCAGTCCAAGAGACCCAGTACTTC.

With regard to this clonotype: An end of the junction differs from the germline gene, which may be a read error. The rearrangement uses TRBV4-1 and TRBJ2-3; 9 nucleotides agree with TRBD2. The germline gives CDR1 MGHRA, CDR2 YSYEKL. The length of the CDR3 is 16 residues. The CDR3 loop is CAGSQDFSGGPHTQYF. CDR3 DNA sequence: TGCGCCGGCAGCCAAGATTTCAGCGGGGGGCCTCACACGCAGTATTTT.

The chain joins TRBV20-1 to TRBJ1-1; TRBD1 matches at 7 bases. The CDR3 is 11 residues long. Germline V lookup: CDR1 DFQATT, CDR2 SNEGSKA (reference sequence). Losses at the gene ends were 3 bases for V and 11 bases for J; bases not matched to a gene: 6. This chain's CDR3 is CSASRGLRAFF. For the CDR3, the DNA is TGCAGTGCTAGCAGGGGGTTACGGGCTTTCTTT.

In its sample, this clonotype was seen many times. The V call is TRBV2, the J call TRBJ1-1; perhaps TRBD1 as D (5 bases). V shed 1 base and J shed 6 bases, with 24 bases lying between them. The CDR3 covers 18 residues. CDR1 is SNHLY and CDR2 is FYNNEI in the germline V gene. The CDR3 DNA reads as TGTGCCAGCAGTGAAGTGGCCGACATCGGGGGAGAAAGGTCTGAAGCTTTCTTT. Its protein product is CASSEVADIGGERSEAFF.

The CDR3 sequence is CASSESLGSYNEQFF. CDR3 in DNA: TGTGCCAGCAGTGAATCACTAGGCTCCTACAATGAGCAGTTCTTC. The rearrangement links TRBV6-1 to TRBJ2-1; a possible D gene is TRBD2 (5 bases). The germline V gene has CDR1 MNHNS and CDR2 SASEGT. This CDR3 contains 15 residues. V shed 2 bases and J shed 0 bases, with 8 bases lying between them.

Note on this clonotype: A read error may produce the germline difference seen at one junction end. This CDR3 is CAGSYSMSTGTDTQYF. Here the CDR3 DNA reads TGTGCCGGCAGTTACTCTATGAGTACAGGCACAGATACGCAGTATTTT. V gene TRBV6-6 combines with J gene TRBJ2-3, with D unresolved. This CDR3 comprises 16 residues. Germline V CDR1 and CDR2: MNHNY, SVGAGI (reference sequence).

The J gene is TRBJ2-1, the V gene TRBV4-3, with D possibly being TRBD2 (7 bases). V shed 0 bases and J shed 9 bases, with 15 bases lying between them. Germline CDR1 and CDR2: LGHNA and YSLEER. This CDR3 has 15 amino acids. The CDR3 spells CASSQDWRGPGEQFF. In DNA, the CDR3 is TGCGCCAGCAGCCAAGACTGGCGGGGGCCCGGTGAGCAGTTCTTC.

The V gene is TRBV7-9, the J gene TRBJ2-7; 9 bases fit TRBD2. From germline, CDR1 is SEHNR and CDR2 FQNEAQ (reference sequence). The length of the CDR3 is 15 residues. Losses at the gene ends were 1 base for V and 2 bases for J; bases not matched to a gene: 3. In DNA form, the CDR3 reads TGTGCCAGCAGCTTAGTGGTAGCGGGGGCCTACGAGCAGTACTTC. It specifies CASSLVVAGAYEQYF.

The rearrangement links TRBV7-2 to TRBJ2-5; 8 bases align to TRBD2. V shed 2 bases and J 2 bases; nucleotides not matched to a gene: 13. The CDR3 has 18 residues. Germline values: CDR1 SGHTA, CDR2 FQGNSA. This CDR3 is CASSLSSSGGPWQETQYF. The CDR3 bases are TGTGCCAGCAGCTTATCTAGTTCGGGGGGGCCTTGGCAAGAGACCCAGTACTTC. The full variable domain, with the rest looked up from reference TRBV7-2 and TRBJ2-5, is GAGVSQSPSNKVTEKGKDVELRCDPISGHTALYWYRQSLGQGLEFLIYFQGNSAPDKSGLPSDRFSAERTGGSVSTLTIQRTQQEDSAVYLCASSLSSSGGPWQETQYFGPGTRLLVL.